Described below is a single T cell receptor (beta chain) sequence and its context. The entry originates in a study of blood T cell repertoires in COVID-19. Study-wide context: PBMCs, B-cell-depleted T cells, or T cells were the source of the cDNA or gDNA that made up the material.

Original methodology: Estimates of nucleated cell counts were drawn from the amplification of reference gene primers. Method: immunoSEQ multiplex PCR; TCRdb's copy keeps in-frame clones and lacks some. Clonal size and the V and J genes are those of that table, whereas D and trimming came from the DNA. The sample carries under 300,000 clones, approximately 82% recorded once. In germline, CDR1 is MNHNS, CDR2 SASEGT. Trimming cost V 2 bases and J 7 bases, with 11 bases left between them. CDR3 length equals 13 residues. The sequence came from a man aged 55 to 70 who had recovered from COVID-19. The chain combines TRBV6-1 with TRBJ1-2, with D perhaps TRBD1 (6 bases). Sequencing input: peripheral blood. Here the CDR3 DNA reads TGTGCCAGCAGTGAAATGGGGGCACGTGGCTACACCTTC. Its protein product is CASSEMGARGYTF.